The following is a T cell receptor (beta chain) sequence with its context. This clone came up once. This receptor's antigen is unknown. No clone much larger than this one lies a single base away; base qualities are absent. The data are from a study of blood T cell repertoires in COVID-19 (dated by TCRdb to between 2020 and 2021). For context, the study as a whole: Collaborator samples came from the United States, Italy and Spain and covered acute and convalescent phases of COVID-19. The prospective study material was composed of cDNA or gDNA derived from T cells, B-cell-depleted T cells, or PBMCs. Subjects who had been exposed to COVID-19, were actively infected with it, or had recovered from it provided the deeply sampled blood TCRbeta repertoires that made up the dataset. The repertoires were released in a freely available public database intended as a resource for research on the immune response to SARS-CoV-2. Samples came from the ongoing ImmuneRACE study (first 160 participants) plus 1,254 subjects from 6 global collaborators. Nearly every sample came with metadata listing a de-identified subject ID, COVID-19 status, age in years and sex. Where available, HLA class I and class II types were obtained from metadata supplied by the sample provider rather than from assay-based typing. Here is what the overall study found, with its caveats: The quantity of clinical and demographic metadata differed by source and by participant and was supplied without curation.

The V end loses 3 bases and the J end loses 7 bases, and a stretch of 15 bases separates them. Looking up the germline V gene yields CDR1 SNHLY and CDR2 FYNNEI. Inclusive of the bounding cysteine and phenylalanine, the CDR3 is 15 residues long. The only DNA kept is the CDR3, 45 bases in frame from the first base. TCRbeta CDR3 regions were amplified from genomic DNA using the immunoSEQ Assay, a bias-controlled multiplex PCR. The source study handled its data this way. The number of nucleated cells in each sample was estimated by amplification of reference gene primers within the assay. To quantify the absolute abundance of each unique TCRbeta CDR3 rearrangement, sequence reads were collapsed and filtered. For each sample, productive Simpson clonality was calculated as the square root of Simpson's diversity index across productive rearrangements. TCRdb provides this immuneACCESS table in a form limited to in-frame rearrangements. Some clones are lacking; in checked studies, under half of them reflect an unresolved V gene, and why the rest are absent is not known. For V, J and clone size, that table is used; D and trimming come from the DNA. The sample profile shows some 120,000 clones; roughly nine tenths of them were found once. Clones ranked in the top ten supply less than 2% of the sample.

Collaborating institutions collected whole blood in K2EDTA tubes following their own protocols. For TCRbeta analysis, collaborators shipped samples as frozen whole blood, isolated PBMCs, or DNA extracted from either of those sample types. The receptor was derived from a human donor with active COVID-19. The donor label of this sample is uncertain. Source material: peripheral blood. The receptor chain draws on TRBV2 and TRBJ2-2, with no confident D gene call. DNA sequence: TGTGCCAGCAGTGAGCGGTCGATTGCCCGCGGGGAGCTGTTTTTT. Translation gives CASSERSIARGELFF.